Described below is a single T cell receptor beta chain sequence and its context. The CDR3 is 16 amino acids. From germline, CDR1 is LNHDA and CDR2 SQIVND (reference sequence). Trimming removed 5 bases from V and 9 bases from J, with 23 bases in between. The sample originates from a study of blood T cell repertoires in COVID-19. Turning to the study itself: Researchers got acute and convalescent COVID-19 samples from the United States, Italy and Spain. Nucleic acid was either cDNA or gDNA, and it came from T cells, B-cell-depleted T cells, or PBMCs.

In the original processing: Amplified reference gene primers provided the basis for estimating nucleated cell counts. Generated by immunoSEQ multiplex PCR, the TCRdb table keeps only in-frame clones and is missing some. The DNA was the basis for D and trimming; V, J and clone size are from that table. The data hold roughly 150,000 clones, with more than 65% observed a single time. Material: peripheral blood. The sequence came from a woman in her 50s with acute or convalescent COVID-19. This chain links TRBV19 with TRBJ2-1; possible D gene TRBD2, 7 bases. CDR3: CASSLGLTGAHSEQFF. The CDR3, as DNA: TGTGCCAGTAGTCTGGGACTAACGGGGGCTCACAGTGAGCAGTTCTTC.